This paragraph reports one T cell receptor (beta chain). The same CDR3 also results from other DNA sequences found in this sample. This CDR3 has 11 amino acids. With 6 bases clipped from V and 4 bases from J, the junction kept 2 bases outside the gene matches. Germline V lookup: CDR1 SQVTM, CDR2 ANQGSEA. Per the original methods: Amplified reference gene primers provided the basis for estimating nucleated cell counts. Here immunoSEQ multiplex PCR was the method, and the copy in TCRdb shows in-frame clones only, minus some. Clone size and V and J calls were adopted from that table, with D and trimming inferred from the DNA. The sample shows some 210,000 clones, 80% to 95% of them seen only once. These data come from a study of blood T cell repertoires in COVID-19. Study at large: T cells, B-cell-depleted T cells, or PBMCs provided the cDNA or gDNA that served as material.

The receptor was derived from a man in his 60s with COVID-19, enrolled during active disease. The material sequenced was peripheral blood. This chain links TRBV29-1 with TRBJ1-2; 7 positions agree with TRBD1. As DNA, the CDR3 is TGCAGCGTGAGGGACAGCTATGGCTACACCTTC. It encodes CSVRDSYGYTF.